The entry below describes one T cell receptor beta chain. Its antigen remains unknown. The entirety of the isolated RNA underwent reverse transcription, so expressed TCRB transcripts were sequenced. The average read count of naive, central memory and regulatory T cell samples was several million. Measured with immunoSEQ multiplex PCR; TCRdb has only the in-frame clones, and not every one. The repertoire has 300,000 to 350,000 clones, about a tenth of them found once; the top ten carry about 1%. The data originate from a study of beta chain features in type 1 diabetes. Study conclusions and caveats: When cDNA is sequenced, cells with high TCR expression could be over-represented. Significant though moderate, a shortening of TCRB CDR3s appeared in all four CD4+ subsets of Type 1 diabetes patients. Short templates might get an advantage during PCR, and this would be equal in patients and controls.

The germline V and J ends were trimmed by 7 bases and 4 bases, with 13 bases remaining between them. CDR3 length equals 13 residues. Germline lookup yields CDR1 SQVTM and CDR2 ANQGSEA. Sequencing was done on a sample of central memory CD4+ T cells from blood. This chain uses TRBV29-1 with TRBJ2-2, with D possibly being TRBD1 (6 bases). This TCR was recovered from a man aged 30 to 39 with type 1 diabetes. CDR3 sequence (DNA): TGCAGCGGGAGGACAGTTTCCACCGGGGAGCTGTTTTTT. Translated: CSGRTVSTGELFF.